This is a list of T cell receptor beta chains from one sample in a study of T cell responses to AZD1222 COVID-19 vaccine. Clones were read by immunoSEQ multiplex PCR, and TCRdb kept only the in-frame ones, dropping some. In the table there are about 170,000 clones, roughly nine tenths of which are singletons. The source was peripheral blood, collected on day 0 of AZD1222 vaccination. The origin of the receptors is an adult in good health. Both conserved end residues are part of each CDR3. A D gene is named only where the DNA matches it firmly. For some rows the clone size is stated as once, few or many, or as a class when expanded; others skip it.

V	D	J	size	CDR3	DNA
TRBV28	-	TRBJ1-1	-	CASMTNTPEAFF	TGTGCCAGCATGACGAACACTCCTGAAGCTTTCTTT
TRBV5-4	TRBD1	TRBJ2-7	-	CASSSGTGAYEQYF	TGTGCCAGCAGCTCCGGGACAGGTGCCTACGAGCAGTACTTC
TRBV20-1	-	TRBJ2-7	-	CSAKRAGEQYF	TGCAGTGCTAAGCGTGCGGGCGAGCAGTACTTC
TRBV5-4	TRBD1	TRBJ1-5	-	CASSQGVMSGQPQHF	TGTGCCAGCAGCCAGGGGGTGATGTCTGGTCAGCCCCAGCATTTT
TRBV6-5	-	TRBJ1-2	-	CASSQQGGKDGYTF	TGTGCCAGCAGCCAACAGGGAGGGAAGGATGGCTACACCTTC
TRBV30	TRBD1	TRBJ2-5	few	CAWSTHRGPKETQYF	TGTGCCTGGAGTACCCACAGGGGTCCGAAAGAGACCCAGTACTTC
TRBV6-5	TRBD1	TRBJ1-2	-	CASTPWGTGDYGYTF	TGTGCCAGCACCCCCTGGGGTACAGGGGACTATGGCTACACCTTC
TRBV5-1	-	TRBJ2-7	-	CASSLWGGETYEQYF	TGCGCCAGCAGCTTGTGGGGCGGGGAGACCTACGAGCAGTACTTC
TRBV19	-	TRBJ2-5	-	CASAWSGLQETQYF	TGTGCCAGTGCGTGGAGCGGCCTCCAAGAGACCCAGTACTTC
TRBV27	TRBD1	TRBJ2-1	-	CASSLGDRGYNEQFF	TGTGCCAGCAGTCTAGGGGACAGGGGGTATAATGAGCAGTTCTTC
TRBV13	-	TRBJ2-7	few	CASRPSRGQYEQYF	TGTGCCAGCAGACCTTCAAGGGGTCAATACGAGCAGTACTTC
TRBV11-2	TRBD1	TRBJ2-5	-	CASSLGDRVSETQYF	TGTGCCAGCAGCTTAGGGGACAGGGTATCGGAGACCCAGTACTTC
TRBV27	-	TRBJ1-6	-	CASSLKRVPYNSPLHF	TGTGCCAGCAGTTTAAAGAGGGTCCCCTATAATTCACCCCTCCACTTT
TRBV6-2/TRBV6-3	TRBD2	TRBJ2-1	-	CASSYGASGRAVRSYNEQFF	TGTGCCAGCAGTTACGGTGCGAGCGGGAGGGCCGTCAGGTCCTACAATGAGCAGTTCTTC
TRBV6-5	TRBD1	TRBJ1-1	-	CASRHDRAVWTEAFF	TGTGCCAGCAGACACGACAGGGCGGTTTGGACTGAAGCTTTCTTT
TRBV30	TRBD1	TRBJ2-7	-	CAWSRRQGTYEQYF	TGTGCCTGGAGTAGGAGACAGGGTACCTACGAGCAGTACTTC
TRBV19	-	TRBJ1-1	few	CASSRTSTMNTEAFF	TGTGCCAGTAGCAGGACAAGCACAATGAACACTGAAGCTTTCTTT
TRBV9	TRBD1	TRBJ1-4	-	CASSVAPTGGNEKLFF	TGTGCCAGCAGCGTAGCCCCGACAGGGGGTAATGAAAAACTGTTTTTT
TRBV7-9	-	TRBJ2-7	-	CASSRSRGYEQYF	TGTGCCAGCAGCCGAAGTAGGGGCTACGAGCAGTACTTC
TRBV3-1/TRBV3-2	-	TRBJ2-6	-	CASSQFVAGVGANVLTF	TGTGCCAGCAGCCAATTTGTGGCAGGGGTCGGGGCCAACGTCCTGACTTTC
TRBV19	-	TRBJ2-7	-	CASRDGSWGEQYF	TGTGCCAGTAGGGACGGGAGCTGGGGCGAGCAGTACTTC
TRBV12-3/TRBV12-4	-	TRBJ1-5	-	CASAGGRNQPQHF	TGTGCCAGTGCAGGCGGGCGCAATCAGCCCCAGCATTTT
TRBV2	TRBD2	TRBJ2-3	-	CASSWTSGTDTQYF	TGTGCCAGCAGTTGGACTAGCGGCACAGATACGCAGTATTTT
TRBV18	-	TRBJ1-4	once	CASSPLGPHLAEKLFF	TGTGCCAGCTCACCACTCGGACCTCACCTCGCTGAAAAACTGTTTTTT
TRBV2	TRBD2	TRBJ2-5	-	CASFGREETQYF	TGTGCCAGCTTCGGGAGGGAAGAGACCCAGTACTTC
TRBV7-6	TRBD1	TRBJ2-1	-	CASRVGTGGADEQFF	TGTGCCAGCAGGGTAGGGACAGGGGGCGCCGATGAGCAGTTCTTC
TRBV5-8	-	TRBJ1-1	-	CASSFGGIGTEAFF	TGTGCCAGCAGCTTTGGGGGTATCGGCACTGAAGCTTTCTTT
TRBV5-1	-	TRBJ1-6	-	CASSRTDNSPLHF	TGCGCCAGCAGCAGAACGGATAATTCACCCCTCCACTTT
TRBV9	-	TRBJ1-1	-	CASSVSGGTEAFF	TGTGCCAGCAGCGTAAGTGGGGGCACTGAAGCTTTCTTT
TRBV6-4	TRBD1	TRBJ2-7	-	CASSRGQASSYEQYF	TGTGCCAGCAGCCGGGGACAGGCAAGCTCCTACGAGCAGTACTTC
TRBV11-1	-	TRBJ2-3	-	CASSPYPGRVDTQYF	TGTGCCAGCAGCCCCTACCCTGGACGGGTAGATACGCAGTATTTT
TRBV7-2	-	TRBJ2-7	-	CASSLTSTGSAYEQYF	TGTGCCAGCAGCTTAACTTCGACAGGATCCGCCTACGAGCAGTACTTC
TRBV21-1	-	TRBJ2-1	-	CASSKGRPNNEQFF	TGTGCCAGCAGCAAAGGGCGGCCGAACAATGAGCAGTTCTTC
TRBV5-1	TRBD2	TRBJ2-5	-	CASSQGLAGGPIRETQYF	TGCGCCAGCAGCCAGGGACTAGCGGGAGGGCCAATTAGAGAGACCCAGTACTTC
TRBV28	TRBD1	TRBJ1-6	few	CASVMAGQGSSPLHF	TGTGCCAGCGTTATGGCAGGACAGGGGAGTTCACCCCTCCACTTT
TRBV5-1	TRBD1	TRBJ1-2	once	CASSLTTGALYGYTF	TGCGCCAGCAGCCTGACCACAGGGGCGTTATATGGCTACACCTTC
TRBV2	-	TRBJ2-5	-	CASSLTAYQETQYF	TGTGCCAGCAGTCTTACAGCGTACCAAGAGACCCAGTACTTC
TRBV2	-	TRBJ1-2	-	CASRDSGTNYGYTF	TGTGCCAGCAGGGACAGCGGAACTAACTATGGCTACACCTTC
TRBV7-8	-	TRBJ1-6	-	CASSLGWGNSSPLHF	TGTGCCAGCAGCTTAGGGTGGGGTAACAGTTCACCCCTCCACTTT
TRBV9	TRBD2	TRBJ2-1	few	CASSADSGLAGGVYNEQFF	TGTGCCAGCAGCGCCGACTCCGGACTAGCGGGAGGTGTGTACAATGAGCAGTTCTTC
TRBV28	TRBD1	TRBJ1-2	-	CASSSPGQGVFGYTF	TGTGCCAGCAGTTCACCGGGACAGGGTGTTTTTGGCTACACCTTC
TRBV6-1	-	TRBJ2-3	-	CASSDPSSLPSTDTQYF	TGTGCCAGCAGTGACCCTTCTAGCCTCCCCTCCACAGATACGCAGTATTTT
TRBV18	-	TRBJ1-1	once	CASSPSRAGNTEAFF	TGTGCCAGCTCACCATCCCGTGCGGGGAACACTGAAGCTTTCTTT
TRBV5-5	-	TRBJ1-5	few	CASSYTGQLNQPQHF	TGTGCCAGCAGCTATACTGGACAGCTTAATCAGCCCCAGCATTTT
TRBV14	TRBD2	TRBJ2-3	-	CASSPLAGGLPSTDTQYF	TGTGCCAGCAGCCCTCTAGCGGGAGGACTCCCAAGCACAGATACGCAGTATTTT
TRBV7-3	TRBD1	TRBJ1-2	-	CASSLSGSPGQGTAGGYTF	TGTGCCAGCAGCTTAAGTGGTAGTCCGGGACAGGGGACCGCGGGCGGCTACACCTTC
TRBV19	-	TRBJ1-1	-	CASGSGQALGMNTEAFF	TGTGCCAGTGGTTCGGGGCAGGCCCTTGGTATGAACACTGAAGCTTTCTTT
TRBV6-2/TRBV6-3	-	TRBJ2-2	once	CASSYGENTGELFF	TGTGCCAGCAGTTACGGCGAGAACACCGGGGAGCTGTTTTTT
TRBV28	-	TRBJ2-3	once	CASSLGLYHTDTQYF	TGTGCCAGCAGTTTAGGACTTTACCACACAGATACGCAGTATTTT
TRBV7-8	TRBD1	TRBJ1-1	few	CASSLGTGGLNTEAFF	TGTGCCAGCAGCCTGGGGACAGGGGGCCTGAACACTGAAGCTTTCTTT
TRBV4-2	-	TRBJ1-5	-	CASRGGGNQPQHF	TGTGCCAGCAGAGGAGGGGGCAATCAGCCCCAGCATTTT
TRBV27	-	TRBJ2-7	-	CASSRDGTPYEQYF	TGTGCCAGCAGTAGGGACGGCACGCCGTACGAGCAGTACTTC
TRBV7-2	-	TRBJ1-3	once	CASSPGLVNTIYF	TGTGCCAGCAGCCCGGGACTGGTAAACACCATATATTTT